The source of this TCR beta chain is a study of lymphopenia after photon versus proton radiotherapy. The study's findings and limits: Post-nadir diversity loss with photons came from oligoclonal expansion, particularly CD8+ Temra cells. Authors raise, but do not show, better survival with proton therapy.

The germline CDR1 and CDR2 sequences are PRHDT and FYEKMQ (reference sequence). The CDR3 length is 16 residues. The V and J ends lost 0 bases and 0 bases respectively, with 11 bases between them. About this clone itself: The antigen is not known.

The assay was immunoSEQ multiplex PCR, and TCRdb's table has in-frame clones only and misses some. The table includes 50,000 or so clones, 92% detected once. The sequence was obtained from a middle-aged woman with cholangiocarcinoma. The V call is TRBV13, the J call TRBJ1-1, with D unresolved. Here the sequenced sample was peripheral blood, taken from a patient treated with photon-based radiotherapy. CDR3 in amino acids: CASSLGSQPMNTEAFF. CDR3 nucleotides: TGTGCCAGCAGCTTAGGTTCCCAGCCCATGAACACTGAAGCTTTCTTT. Full variable domain (outside the CDR3, taken from reference TRBV13 and TRBJ1-1): AAGVIQSPRHLIKEKRETATLKCYPIPRHDTVYWYQQGPGQDPQFLISFYEKMQSDKGSIPDRFSAQQFSDYHSELNMSSLELGDSALYFCASSLGSQPMNTEAFFGQGTRLTVV.